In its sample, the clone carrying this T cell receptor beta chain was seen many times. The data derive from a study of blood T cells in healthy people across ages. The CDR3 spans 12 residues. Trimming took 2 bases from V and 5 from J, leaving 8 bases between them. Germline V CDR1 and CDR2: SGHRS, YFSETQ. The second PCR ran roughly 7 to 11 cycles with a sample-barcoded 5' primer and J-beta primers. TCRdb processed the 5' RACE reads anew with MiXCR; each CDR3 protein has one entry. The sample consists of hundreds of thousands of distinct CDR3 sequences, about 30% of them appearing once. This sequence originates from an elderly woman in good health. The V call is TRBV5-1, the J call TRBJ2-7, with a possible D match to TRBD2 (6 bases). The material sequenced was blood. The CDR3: CASSFGGDEQYF. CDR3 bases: TGCGCCAGCAGCTTCGGAGGGGACGAGCAGTACTTC.